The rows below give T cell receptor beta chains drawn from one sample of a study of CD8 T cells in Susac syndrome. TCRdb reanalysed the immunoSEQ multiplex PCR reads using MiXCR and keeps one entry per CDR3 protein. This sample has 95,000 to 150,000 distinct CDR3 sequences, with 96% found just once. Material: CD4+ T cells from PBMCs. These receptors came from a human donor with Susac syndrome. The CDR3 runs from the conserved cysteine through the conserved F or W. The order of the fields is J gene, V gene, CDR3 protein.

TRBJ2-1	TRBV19	CASSTTGTSVVF
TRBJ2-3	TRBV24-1	CATSQSGTSLSTDTQYF
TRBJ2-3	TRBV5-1	CASSLEREGDTQYF
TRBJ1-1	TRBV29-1	CSVEIGGVAFF
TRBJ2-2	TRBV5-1	CASSLGHSTGELFF
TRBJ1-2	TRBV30	CAWRIQGRYGYTF
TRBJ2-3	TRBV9	CASSVVGSGGPTDTQYF
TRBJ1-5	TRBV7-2	CASSTDSFNQPQHF
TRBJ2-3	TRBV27	CASSQPQGGYADTQYF
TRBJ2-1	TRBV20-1	CSASGLAGGPGLFF
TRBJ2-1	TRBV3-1	CASSQVGAGGGDEQFF
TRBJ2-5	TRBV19	CASSIGQTETQYF
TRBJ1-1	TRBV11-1	CASSLVRENTEAFF
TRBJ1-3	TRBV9	CASSAMGMGSSGNTIYF
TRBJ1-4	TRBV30	CAWSVPGPNEKLFF
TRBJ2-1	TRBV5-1	CASTPGEREAYNEQFF
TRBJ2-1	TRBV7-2	CASSSTSRGNNEQFF
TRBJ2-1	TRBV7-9	CASSLSIEQFF
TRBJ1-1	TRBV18	CASSPPGQGNTEAFF
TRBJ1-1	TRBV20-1	CSASPGRDTEAFF
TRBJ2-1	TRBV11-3	CASSPLAGAYNEQFF
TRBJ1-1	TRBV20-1	CSARETRGEAFF
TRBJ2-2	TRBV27	CASSFRGVRVNTGELFF
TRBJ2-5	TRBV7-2	CASNDRGSETQYF
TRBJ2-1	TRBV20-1	CSARFPSGRPNEQFF
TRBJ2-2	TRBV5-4	CASSFPGVGELFF
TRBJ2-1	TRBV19	CASSMGVQGTYNEQFF